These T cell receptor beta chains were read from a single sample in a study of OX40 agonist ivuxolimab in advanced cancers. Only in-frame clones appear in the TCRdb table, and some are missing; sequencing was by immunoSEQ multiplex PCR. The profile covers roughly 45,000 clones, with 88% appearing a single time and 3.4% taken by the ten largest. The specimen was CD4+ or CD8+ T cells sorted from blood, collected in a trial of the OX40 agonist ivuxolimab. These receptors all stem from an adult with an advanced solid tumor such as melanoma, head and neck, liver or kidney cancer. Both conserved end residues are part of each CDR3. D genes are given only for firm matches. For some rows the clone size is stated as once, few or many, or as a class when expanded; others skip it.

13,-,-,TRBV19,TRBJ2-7,TGTGCCAGTAGTATAGAAGGGGGGTACGAGCAGTACTTC,CASSIEGGYEQYF
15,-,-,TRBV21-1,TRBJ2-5,TGTGCCAGCAGCAAAGGGACAGGGGGAGGCGAGACCCAGTACTTC,CASSKGTGGGETQYF
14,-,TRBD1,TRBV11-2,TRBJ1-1,TGTGCCAGCAGCTTAGGGCAGGGGGCCACTGAAGCTTTCTTT,CASSLGQGATEAFF
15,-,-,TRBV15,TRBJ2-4,TGTGCCACCAGGCATACAGGAGTAGCCAAAAACATTCAGTACTTC,CATRHTGVAKNIQYF
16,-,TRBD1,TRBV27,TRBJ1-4,TGTGCCAGCAGTCCACAGGGCAGGGGGAGAAGTGAAAAACTGTTTTTT,CASSPQGRGRSEKLFF
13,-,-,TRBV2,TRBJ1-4,TGTGCCAGCAAGACGGAGGCTAATGAAAAACTGTTTTTT,CASKTEANEKLFF
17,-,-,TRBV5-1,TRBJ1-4,TGCGCCAGCAGCATGGGGGGGCAAGGAAGAACTAATGAAAAACTGTTTTTT,CASSMGGQGRTNEKLFF
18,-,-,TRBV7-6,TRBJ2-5,TGTGCCAGCAGCCCAGGGGACGGACGGAGACGGGTAATGGGGACCCAGTACTTC,CASSPGDGRRRVMGTQYF
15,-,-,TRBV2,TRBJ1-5,TGTGCCAGCAGCCTTCAGGGAGAGAGCAATCAGCCCCAGCATTTT,CASSLQGESNQPQHF
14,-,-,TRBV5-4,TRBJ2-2,TGTGCCAGCAGAGGGGGGGCGAACACCGGGGAGCTGTTTTTT,CASRGGANTGELFF
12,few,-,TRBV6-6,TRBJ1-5,TGTGCCAGCACCAACAGCAATCAGCCCCAGCATTTT,CASTNSNQPQHF
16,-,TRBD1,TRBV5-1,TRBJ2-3,TGCGCCAGCAGCCGGACAGGGGAAGGAGGCACAGATACGCAGTATTTT,CASSRTGEGGTDTQYF
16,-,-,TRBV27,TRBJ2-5,TGTGCCAGCAGCACCCAAATCGGACTTAGGGGTGGGACCCAGTACTTC,CASSTQIGLRGGTQYF
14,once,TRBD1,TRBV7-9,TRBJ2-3,TGTGCCAGCAGCTTAGATACAGGGGTGGATACGCAGTATTTT,CASSLDTGVDTQYF
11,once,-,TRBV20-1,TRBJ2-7,TGCAGTGCGAAGCCCGCCTACGAGCAGTACTTC,CSAKPAYEQYF
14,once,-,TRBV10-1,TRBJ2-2,TGCGCCAGCAGTGAACGCCAGGGCGTGGGGGAGCTGTTTTTT,CASSERQGVGELFF
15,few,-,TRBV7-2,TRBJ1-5,TGTGCCAGCAGCCCCGTAAGGGGAATGGGTCAGCCCCAGCATTTT,CASSPVRGMGQPQHF
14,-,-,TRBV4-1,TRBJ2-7,TGCGCCAGCAGCCCGGGCGCGAGGGCGGTTGAGCAGTACTTC,CASSPGARAVEQYF
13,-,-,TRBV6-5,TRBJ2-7,TGTGCCAGCAGGCCTCCAGGGGACTACGAGCAGTACTTC,CASRPPGDYEQYF
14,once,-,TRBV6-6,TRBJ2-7,TGTGCCAGCAGTTACTCTGACAAGGCCTACGAGCAGTACTTC,CASSYSDKAYEQYF
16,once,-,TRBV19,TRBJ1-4,TGTGCCAGTAGTATCGCCGTCAGGGCGGGTAATGAAAAACTGTTTTTT,CASSIAVRAGNEKLFF
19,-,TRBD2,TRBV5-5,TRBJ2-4,TGTGCCAGCAGCTTGGATCACAGGGCGGGGGGACTAGCCAAAAACATTCAGTACTTC,CASSLDHRAGGLAKNIQYF
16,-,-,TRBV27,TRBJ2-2,TGTGCCAGCAGTTTATCGGCGGTAATTAACACCGGGGAGCTGTTTTTT,CASSLSAVINTGELFF
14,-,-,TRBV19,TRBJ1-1,TGTGCCAGTAGGCACAGGGATTTGAACACTGAAGCTTTCTTT,CASRHRDLNTEAFF
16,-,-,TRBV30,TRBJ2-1,TGTGCCTGGAGGGACTTTAGGGTCCCTCTCTCGGGTGAGCAGTTCTTC,CAWRDFRVPLSGEQFF
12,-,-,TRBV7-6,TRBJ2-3,TGTGCCAGCAGCTTTTATGGTGATACGCAGTATTTT,CASSFYGDTQYF
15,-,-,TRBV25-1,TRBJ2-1,TGTGCCAGCAGTGAAGTTACTGCTTCCTACAATGAGCAGTTCTTC,CASSEVTASYNEQFF
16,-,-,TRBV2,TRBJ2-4,TGTGCCAGCAGTGAAGCCCCAGGGAGGGCCAAAAACATTCAGTACTTC,CASSEAPGRAKNIQYF
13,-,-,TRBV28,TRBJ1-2,TGTGCCAGCAGCTTCACGCGGGGGGGTGGCTACACCTTC,CASSFTRGGGYTF
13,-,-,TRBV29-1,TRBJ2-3,TGCAGCGTTGAAGAATGGGAGGCAGATACGCAGTATTTT,CSVEEWEADTQYF
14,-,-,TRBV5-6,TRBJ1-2,TGTGCCAGCAGCGCTGACAGGACCTTGTATGGCTACACCTTC,CASSADRTLYGYTF
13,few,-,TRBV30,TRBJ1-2,TGTGCCTGGAGCCAGGGCTTTAACTATGGCTACACCTTC,CAWSQGFNYGYTF
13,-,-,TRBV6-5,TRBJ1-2,TGTGCCAGCAGACCGGGGCCTACCTATGGCTACACCTTC,CASRPGPTYGYTF
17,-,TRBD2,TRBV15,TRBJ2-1,TGTGCCACCAGCAGCTCACGACTAGCGGGAGCCAGTAATGAGCAGTTCTTC,CATSSSRLAGASNEQFF
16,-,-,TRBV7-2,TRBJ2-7,TGTGCCAGCAGCTTAGCGGTAGGGTCCGCGTTGGGAGAGCAGTACTTC,CASSLAVGSALGEQYF
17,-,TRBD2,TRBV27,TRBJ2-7,TGTGCCAGCAGTTCGTACCTAGCGGGAGGCACGTCTTACGAGCAGTACTTC,CASSSYLAGGTSYEQYF